These T cell receptor beta chains were read from a single sample in a study of vaccination and CD4 T cells after COVID-19. No antigen is known for these receptors. TCRdb fed the PCR reads into MiXCR, producing one record per CDR3 protein. This table holds some 15,000 distinct CDR3 sequences, 52% found once. Material for sequencing was CD4+ T cells from blood, cultured in vitro. These receptors were obtained from a human donor who had recovered from COVID-19. The CDR3 runs from the conserved cysteine through the conserved F or W. D genes are given only for firm matches. The size of a clone is reported for some rows only, either as once, few or many, or as a class for expanded clones.

TRBJ2-3,TRBD1,TRBV19,-,CASSRGQGAGTQYF,TGTGCCAGTAGTAGGGGACAGGGGGCTGGTACGCAGTATTTT
TRBJ1-2,TRBD1,TRBV29-1,-,CSVEPLDRVGGGYTF,TGCAGCGTTGAACCGCTCGACAGGGTAGGGGGAGGCTACACCTTC
TRBJ1-2,-,TRBV24-1,few,CATSDPGHPADYGYTF,TGTGCCACCAGTGACCCGGGACATCCGGCTGACTATGGCTACACCTTC
TRBJ2-5,-,TRBV5-4,-,CASSSTGTQYF,TGTGCCAGCAGCTCAACGGGGACCCAGTACTTC
TRBJ1-6,TRBD1,TRBV7-8,-,CASSLDRTGVGISPLHF,TGTGCCAGCAGCTTAGATAGGACAGGAGTGGGGATTTCACCCCTCCACTTT
TRBJ1-1,-,TRBV10-3,-,CAINRDAGSSTEAFF,TGTGCCATCAACCGGGATGCAGGGTCCAGCACTGAAGCTTTCTTT
TRBJ1-1,TRBD1,TRBV20-1,few,CSAPPGQGGGNTEAFF,TGCAGTGCCCCACCGGGACAGGGAGGCGGGAACACTGAAGCTTTCTTT
TRBJ1-3,-,TRBV29-1,-,CSVEEGLGNTIYF,TGCAGCGTTGAAGAGGGACTTGGAAACACCATATATTTT
TRBJ2-7,TRBD2,TRBV5-4,once,CASSEGLAGGFYEQYF,TGTGCCAGCAGCGAGGGACTAGCGGGAGGGTTCTACGAGCAGTACTTC
TRBJ2-7,TRBD1,TRBV27,once,CASSPAGTGFFYEQYF,TGTGCCAGCAGTCCGGCTGGGACAGGGTTTTTCTACGAGCAGTACTTC
TRBJ2-3,TRBD2,TRBV10-3,-,CAISDARGDTDTQYF,TGTGCCATCAGTGACGCTCGGGGGGATACAGATACGCAGTATTTT
TRBJ2-7,TRBD1,TRBV5-8,-,CASSTWTGFYEQYF,TGTGCCAGCAGCACATGGACAGGGTTCTACGAGCAGTACTTC
TRBJ2-3,-,TRBV4-3,-,CASSQAASVSDTQYF,TGCGCCAGCAGCCAAGCGGCTAGCGTTTCTGATACGCAGTATTTT
TRBJ2-7,-,TRBV12-3/TRBV12-4,-,CASSLGSSGYF,TGTGCCAGCAGTTTAGGGAGCTCAGGGTACTTC
TRBJ1-3,-,TRBV19,-,CASSFTGPGNTIYF,TGTGCCAGTAGCTTTACAGGGCCCGGAAACACCATATATTTT
TRBJ2-7,-,TRBV2,-,CASSEALHPGAQHIF,TGTGCCAGCAGTGAAGCGCTTCATCCGGGGGCGCAACATATCTTC
TRBJ2-2,-,TRBV9,-,CASSLNPTGELFF,TGTGCCAGCAGCCTCAATCCGACCGGGGAGCTGTTTTTT
TRBJ1-1,TRBD1,TRBV10-3,-,CAIRPTGVNTEAFF,TGTGCCATCAGACCCACAGGGGTAAACACTGAAGCTTTCTTT
TRBJ1-6,-,TRBV7-9,-,CASSFGPDNSPLHF,TGTGCCAGCAGCTTCGGGCCAGACAATTCACCCCTCCACTTT
TRBJ1-4,-,TRBV28,-,CASSLFMGGEKLFF,TGTGCCAGCAGTCTCTTCATGGGAGGCGAAAAACTGTTTTTT
TRBJ1-2,-,TRBV4-2,-,CASSQDWLSNYGYTF,TGTGCCAGCAGCCAAGATTGGCTATCTAACTATGGCTACACCTTC
TRBJ1-4,TRBD1,TRBV20-1,-,CSALSGTGGEKLFF,TGCAGTGCTCTCTCCGGGACAGGGGGTGAAAAACTGTTTTTT
TRBJ1-1,-,TRBV25-1,-,CASSELGRPVEAFF,TGTGCCAGCAGTGAATTGGGCAGGCCGGTTGAAGCTTTCTTT
TRBJ1-1,-,TRBV10-2,-,CASSEIVGGDNTEAFF,TGCGCCAGCAGTGAGATAGTTGGGGGGGATAACACTGAAGCTTTCTTT
TRBJ2-7,-,TRBV28,-,CASSATGTVTYEQYF,TGTGCCAGCAGTGCCACCGGGACGGTAACCTACGAGCAGTACTTC
TRBJ1-1,-,TRBV20-1,few,CSAIQGPNTEAFF,TGCAGTGCTATTCAGGGTCCCAACACTGAAGCTTTCTTT
TRBJ2-5,TRBD2,TRBV30,-,CAWTAASGIQETQYF,TGTGCCTGGACCGCGGCTAGCGGGATCCAAGAGACCCAGTACTTC
TRBJ1-1,TRBD1,TRBV19,-,CASSSWDRGPEAFF,TGTGCCAGTAGTTCTTGGGACAGGGGTCCTGAAGCTTTCTTT
TRBJ1-1,-,TRBV7-3,-,CASSSTPGGEAFF,TGTGCCAGCAGCTCCACCCCGGGTGGTGAAGCTTTCTTT
TRBJ1-1,TRBD1,TRBV6-1,-,CASRRDRAITEAFF,TGTGCCAGCAGGAGGGACAGGGCAATCACTGAAGCTTTCTTT
TRBJ2-1,TRBD2,TRBV6-2/TRBV6-3,-,CASSYTSGNSFSSYNEQFF,TGTGCCAGCAGTTATACTAGCGGGAATTCCTTCAGCTCCTACAATGAGCAGTTCTTC
TRBJ2-2,TRBD2,TRBV7-6,-,CASSLEASGTTGELFF,TGTGCCAGCAGCTTAGAGGCTAGCGGGACAACCGGGGAGCTGTTTTTT
TRBJ2-1,TRBD2,TRBV7-6,-,CASRPAGRVSYNEQFF,TGTGCCAGCAGACCAGCGGGACGGGTTTCCTACAATGAGCAGTTCTTC
TRBJ1-2,TRBD1,TRBV30,few,CAWGDRGIGYTF,TGTGCCTGGGGAGACAGGGGAATTGGCTACACCTTC
TRBJ1-1,-,TRBV29-1,medium-sized,CSVDIFSGSGLTEAFF,TGCAGCGTTGATATTTTCTCAGGGAGTGGTCTCACTGAAGCTTTCTTT
TRBJ2-7,TRBD2,TRBV20-1,-,CSARDRLAGGREQYF,TGCAGTGCTAGAGATCGACTAGCGGGAGGGCGCGAGCAGTACTTC
TRBJ2-1,TRBD1,TRBV7-9,-,CASSARDSYNEQFF,TGTGCCAGCAGCGCCCGGGACAGCTACAATGAGCAGTTCTTC
TRBJ1-1,-,TRBV20-1,-,CSAKESQGHPKAFF,TGCAGTGCCAAAGAGAGCCAGGGCCACCCCAAGGCTTTCTTT
TRBJ2-5,TRBD1,TRBV24-1,-,CATSDTGTGGTQYF,TGTGCCACCAGTGATACCGGGACAGGAGGGACCCAGTACTTC
TRBJ2-3,-,TRBV7-9,-,CASSPDSDTQYF,TGTGCCAGCAGCCCAGATTCAGATACGCAGTATTTT
TRBJ1-1,-,TRBV7-6,-,CASSLGNTAFF,TGTGCCAGCAGCTTAGGAAATACGGCTTTCTTT
TRBJ2-7,-,TRBV10-2,once,CASSFTGLLFYEQYF,TGCGCCAGCAGTTTTACAGGACTGCTGTTCTACGAGCAGTACTTC
TRBJ2-7,TRBD1,TRBV20-1,few,CSAHPGTGLGYEQYF,TGCAGTGCTCACCCCGGGACAGGGTTAGGATACGAGCAGTACTTC
TRBJ1-1,-,TRBV28,large,CAIRGSTEAFF,TGTGCCATCAGAGGCAGCACTGAAGCTTTCTTT
TRBJ1-2,-,TRBV20-1,-,CSALDPLGYGYTF,TGCAGTGCTTTAGACCCTTTGGGGTATGGCTACACCTTC
TRBJ2-4,-,TRBV12-3/TRBV12-4,-,CASSSPYAKLAKNIQYF,TGTGCCAGCAGCTCCCCCTATGCGAAGCTAGCCAAAAACATTCAGTACTTC
TRBJ2-7,-,TRBV28,-,CASLKLAPYEQYF,TGTGCCAGCTTGAAGTTGGCCCCCTACGAGCAGTACTTC
TRBJ1-1,TRBD1,TRBV18,-,CASSPGTGRTEAFF,TGTGCCAGCTCACCAGGGACAGGGAGGACTGAAGCTTTCTTT
TRBJ2-7,-,TRBV4-3,-,CASSLDRRSYEQYF,TGCGCCAGCAGTCTTGACAGGCGTTCCTACGAGCAGTACTTC
TRBJ2-7,TRBD2,TRBV12-3/TRBV12-4,-,CASRIGLAGIYEQYF,TGTGCCAGCAGAATAGGACTAGCGGGAATTTACGAGCAGTACTTC
TRBJ2-5,-,TRBV11-2,-,CASSLDPGGGSETQYF,TGTGCCAGCAGCTTAGACCCAGGGGGGGGATCGGAGACCCAGTACTTC